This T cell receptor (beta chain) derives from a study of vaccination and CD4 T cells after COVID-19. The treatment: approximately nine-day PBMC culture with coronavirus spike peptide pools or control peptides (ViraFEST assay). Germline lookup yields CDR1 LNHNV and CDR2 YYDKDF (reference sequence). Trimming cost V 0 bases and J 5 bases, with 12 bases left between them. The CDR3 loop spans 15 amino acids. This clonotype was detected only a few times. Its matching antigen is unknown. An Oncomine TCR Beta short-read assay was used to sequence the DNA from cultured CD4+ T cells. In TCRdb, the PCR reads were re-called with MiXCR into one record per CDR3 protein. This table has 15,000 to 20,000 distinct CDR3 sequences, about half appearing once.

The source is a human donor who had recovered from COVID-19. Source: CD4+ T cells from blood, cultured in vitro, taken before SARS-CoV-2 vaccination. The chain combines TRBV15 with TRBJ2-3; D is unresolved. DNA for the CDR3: TGTGCCACCAGCAGAGATAAAAGTCGGAGAGATACGCAGTATTTT. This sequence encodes CATSRDKSRRDTQYF.